Below, one TCR beta chain is given with its context. What it binds is unknown. This sample was included in a study of cytomegalovirus exposure and HLA in healthy donors. General study results and limits: A later analysis, which compared TCR beta chains of equal frequency, found the HLA-associated ones more clonally expanded. An analysis done earlier found most TCR beta V segments productive about 87% or about 30% of the time.

J was trimmed by 4 bases and V by 4 bases; bases with no gene match: 7. Germline CDR1 and CDR2: MNHNS and SASEGT. The CDR3 totals 16 residues. The PCR used 60 Vbeta and 13 Jbeta primers. Generated by immunoSEQ multiplex PCR, the TCRdb table keeps only in-frame clones and is missing some. The table includes 150,000 to 160,000 clones, about 76% detected once. The sequenced sample was PBMCs. This receptor was obtained from a man aged 25 to 40 in good health and CMV-seropositive. The chain has TRBV6-1 and TRBJ2-7; 13 nucleotides agree with TRBD2. Here the CDR3 reads CASSAPPGLAGYEQYF. The DNA of the CDR3 is TGTGCCAGCAGTGCCCCTCCGGGACTAGCGGGATACGAGCAGTACTTC.